Following are 18 T cell receptor beta chains from one sample sequenced in a study of cytomegalovirus exposure and HLA in healthy donors. It was with 60 Vbeta and 13 Jbeta primers that the PCR ran. Profiling relied on immunoSEQ multiplex PCR, and the TCRdb table lists in-frame clones only, not all of them. The sample shows more than 100,000 clones, 77% of them seen only once. Material for sequencing was PBMCs. These receptors all stem from a human donor in good health.

As concerns this clone: Relative to the germline gene, one junction end is altered; a read error may explain this. The rearrangement links TRBV6-1 to TRBJ2-3; 10 bases align to TRBD2. The CDR3 covers 16 residues. Germline V gene data show CDR1 as MNHNS and CDR2 as SASEGT. In nucleotides, the CDR3 is TGTGCCAGCAGTGAACTAGCGGGAGAAACCACAGATATGCAGTATTTT. This translates into CASSELAGETTDMQYF.

This chain uses TRBV9 with TRBJ2-1; TRBD2 might be the D (6 bases). Between the trimmed V and J ends, which lost 4 bases and 4 bases, there was a span of 12 bases. The length of the CDR3 is 14 residues. Germline CDR1 SGDLS, CDR2 YYNGEE. The CDR3 bases are TGTGCCAGCAGCTTCCGGGACTTTTACAATGAGCAGTTCTTC. Residues: CASSFRDFYNEQFF.

The V call is TRBV7-9, the J call TRBJ2-3; tentatively, D is TRBD2 (5 bases). This CDR3 is built from 14 residues. The germline gives CDR1 SEHNR, CDR2 FQNEAQ (reference sequence). V dropped 1 base and J dropped 0 bases, with 5 bases sitting between them. CDR3: CASSLGTSTDTQYF. CDR3 bases: TGTGCCAGCAGCTTAGGGACTAGCACAGATACGCAGTATTTT.

The J gene is TRBJ2-7, the V gene TRBV6-1; the match to TRBD2 covers 10 bases. J gave up 2 bases and V 4 bases, and 11 bases lay outside the gene matches. The germline CDR1 and CDR2 sequences are MNHNS and SASEGT. This CDR3 has 17 amino acids. The CDR3 bases are TGTGCCAGCAGTGGAAAGCGGGGGGGCGGATCCCCCTACGAGCAGTACTTC. Translation: CASSGKRGGGSPYEQYF.

The rearrangement uses TRBV27 and TRBJ2-3; D might be TRBD2 (6 bases). The CDR3 runs 14 residues. Trimming pared 8 bases from V and 3 bases from J, leaving 15 bases between. Germline V gene lookup returns CDR1 MNHEY and CDR2 SMNVEV (reference sequence). The DNA of the CDR3 is TGTGCCAGCGGATTTTACGGGACTACAGATACGCAGTATTTT. This sequence encodes CASGFYGTTDTQYF.

V is TRBV27 and J is TRBJ2-7; 9 bases map to TRBD2. The CDR3 length is 15 residues. CDR1 is MNHEY, CDR2 SMNVEV, per germline (reference sequence). V was clipped by 0 bases and J by 4 bases; unmatched bases: 4. The CDR3 loop reads CASSLSSGRQYEQYF. The CDR3 DNA sequence: TGTGCCAGCAGTTTATCTAGCGGGAGACAATACGAGCAGTACTTC.

The J gene is TRBJ2-7, the V gene TRBV4-2; 13 nucleotides match TRBD2. CDR1 and CDR2 (germline): LGHNA, YNFKEQ. The CDR3 has 17 residues. V was pared by 0 bases and J by 2 bases, with 4 bases of the junction left unmatched. The CDR3 nucleotides are TGTGCCAGCAGCCAAGAAAGGGGACTAGCGGGGCCCTACGAGCAGTACTTC. It is translated as CASSQERGLAGPYEQYF.

The chain carries TRBV10-1 and TRBJ1-2, with D tentatively TRBD1 (6 bases). CDR1 and CDR2 (germline): WNHNN, SYGVQD (reference sequence). V was clipped by 6 bases and J by 0 bases, with 11 bases between them. CDR3 size: 14 residues. CDR3 amino acids: CASSPGQANYGYTF. In DNA, the CDR3 is TGCGCCAGCAGCCCGGGACAAGCTAACTATGGCTACACCTTC.

The CDR3: CSANRLTGELFF. CDR3 in DNA: TGCAGCGCGAACCGACTAACCGGGGAGCTGTTTTTT. The chain couples TRBV29-1 to TRBJ2-2; possibly TRBD2 for D (5 bases). The CDR3 has 12 residues. CDR1 SQVTM and CDR2 ANQGSEA come from the germline V gene. The V and J ends lost 7 bases and 5 bases respectively, with 11 bases between them.

A single count supports this clone. V is TRBV4-2 and J is TRBJ2-1; TRBD2 aligns across 9 bases. The V gene end was trimmed by 0 bases and the J gene end by 2 bases; junction bases not matched to a gene: 5. The CDR3 has 17 residues. Germline V gene data show CDR1 as LGHNA and CDR2 as YNFKEQ. In DNA, the CDR3 is TGTGCCAGCAGCCAAGACCCCGGACTAGCGACCTACAATGAGCAGTTCTTC. Translating it yields CASSQDPGLATYNEQFF.

This chain links TRBV5-6 with TRBJ2-7; D perhaps matches TRBD1 (5 bases). V lost 0 bases, J lost 3 bases, and 13 bases lay in between. Germline V CDR1 and CDR2: SGHDT, YYEEEE. The CDR3 runs to 15 residues. The CDR3 spells CASSLVRAPRYEQYF. CDR3 bases: TGTGCCAGCAGCTTGGTCAGGGCCCCCCGCTACGAGCAGTACTTC.

V usage is TRBV9 and J usage is TRBJ2-5; TRBD2 matches 8 bases. With the DNA end fitting TRBJ2-7 better, the J assignment may be wrong. Germline V gives CDR1 SGDLS, CDR2 YYNGEE. This CDR3 has 15 residues. The CDR3: CASSVSAGAGYEQYF. As DNA, the CDR3 is TGTGCCAGCAGCGTTTCAGCGGGAGCAGGCTACGAGCAGTACTTC.

The V and J genes are TRBV7-9 and TRBJ2-2; a weak D match, TRBD1 (5 bases). V lost 2 bases, J lost 3 bases, and 7 bases lay in between. The CDR3 has 14 amino acids. CDR1 and CDR2 from the germline V gene are SEHNR and FQNEAQ (reference sequence). This chain's CDR3 is CASSLQTDTGELFF. The CDR3 DNA reads as TGTGCCAGCAGCTTACAGACAGACACCGGGGAGCTGTTTTTT.

This chain links TRBV18 with TRBJ2-1; 12 nucleotides line up with TRBD2. V was clipped by 2 bases and J by 4 bases; unmatched bases: 0. The CDR3 is 15 amino acids. CDR1 and CDR2 (germline): KGHSH, LQKENI. The CDR3 sequence is CASSPTSGRYNEQFF. CDR3 DNA sequence: TGTGCCAGCTCACCAACTAGCGGGAGGTACAATGAGCAGTTCTTC.

The chain links TRBV27 to TRBJ2-3; D is possibly TRBD2 (6 bases). The CDR3 sequence is 15 residues long. Germline V gene sequence: CDR1 MNHEY, CDR2 SMNVEV (reference sequence). The V gene lost 5 bases and the J gene lost 3 bases, with 15 bases spanning the gap. CDR3 in amino acids: CASSPGTLITDTQYF. For the CDR3, the DNA is TGTGCCAGCAGTCCGGGGACTTTAATAACAGATACGCAGTATTTT.

This clone was detected only a few times. Relative to the germline gene, one junction end is altered; a read error may explain this. The chain links TRBV5-6 to TRBJ2-6; 10 bases are a match to TRBD1. Germline CDR1 SGHDT, CDR2 YYEEEE. The CDR3 sequence is 17 residues long. CDR3 protein: CASSPGTGVTGANGLTF. The CDR3 DNA is TGTGCCAGCAGCCCCGGGACAGGGGTTACTGGGGCCAACGGCCTGACTTTC. Full variable domain (remainder filled in from reference TRBV5-6 and TRBJ2-6): DAGVTQSPTHLIKTRGQQVTLRCSPKSGHDTVSWYQQALGQGPQFIFQYYEEEERQRGNFPDRFSGHQFPNYSSELNVNALLLGDSALYLCASSPGTGVTGANGLTFGAGSRLTVL.

The chain recombines TRBV6-5 with TRBJ2-2; D may be TRBD2 (5 bases). Per germline, CDR1 MNHEY and CDR2 SVGAGI. V was pared by 4 bases and J by 2 bases, with 8 bases between. The CDR3 covers 14 residues. This chain's CDR3 is CASSFGRNTGELFF. CDR3 sequence (DNA): TGTGCCAGCAGTTTTGGGAGAAACACCGGGGAGCTGTTTTTT.

This chain uses TRBV28 with TRBJ1-2, with 8 bases fitting TRBD1. CDR1 and CDR2 (germline): MDHEN, SYDVKM. This CDR3 is 14 amino acids long. The ends lost 2 bases at V and 8 bases at J; junction bases unmatched: 7. The CDR3 region has the DNA TGTGCCAGCAGTTTACTGACAGGGGCGGCGGGCTACACCTTC. This gives the protein CASSLLTGAAGYTF.